Presented here are 20 T cell receptor beta chains from one specimen sequenced in a study of CXCR3-negative and CXCR3-positive naive CD8 T cells. Study conclusions and caveats: More hydrophobic TRB CDR3s were found in CXCR3-positive naive cells than in CXCR3-negative naive cells.

Through 5' RACE with UMI labels, the TRB cDNA libraries were prepared. TCRdb re-called the 5' RACE reads and catalogs CDR3 proteins one per entry, DNA excluded. Here the sample table reports about 84,000 distinct CDR3 sequences. The antigens for these receptors are not known. Sequencing was carried out using naive CXCR3+ CD8+ T cells from blood. Subset indicated: CD45RO-CCR7+CD27+CD95- naive CD8+ T cells expressing CXCR3 (TNR3+). The source of these receptors is a human donor in good health. Some clones in this sample may be carry-over from other donors' samples.

The V and J genes are TRBV9 and TRBJ2-5; the D gene TCRdb calls, TRBD1, cannot be checked with no DNA. The germline CDR1 and CDR2 sequences are SGDLS and YYNGEE. This CDR3 has 15 residues. The CDR3 sequence is CASSVGAREEETQYF.

The chain uses TRBV10-3 and TRBJ2-3; TCRdb picks TRBD2, but there is no DNA to check that call. The CDR3 consists of 14 residues. Germline-derived CDR1 and CDR2 are ENHRY and SYGVKD. CDR3 loop: CAINVRGGPDTQYF.

The chain couples TRBV2 to TRBJ2-1. The germline V gene has CDR1 SNHLY and CDR2 FYNNEI. There are 13 residues in the CDR3. The CDR3 sequence is CASLARVIDEQFF. Supplemented by reference TRBV2 and TRBJ2-1, the full variable domain reads EPEVTQTPSHQVTQMGQEVILRCVPISNHLYFYWYRQILGQKVEFLVSFYNNEISEKSEIFDDQFSVERPDGSNFTLKIRSTKLEDSAMYFCASLARVIDEQFFGPGTRLTVL.

The chain couples TRBV7-9 to TRBJ2-1; TCRdb reports TRBD2, a call that lacks DNA to check it against. This CDR3 region has 21 residues. In germline, CDR1 is SEHNR, CDR2 FQNEAQ (reference sequence). The CDR3 region is CASSVGTPGTSGGSPYNEQFF.

The chain carries TRBV28 and TRBJ2-7. Looked up from germline, CDR1 is MDHEN and CDR2 is SYDVKM. This CDR3 spans 13 amino acids. CDR3 protein: CASSFGRFYEQYF.

The rearrangement links TRBV21-1 to TRBJ2-2; TCRdb returns TRBD1, unconfirmable since there is no DNA. TRBV21-1 represents a pseudogene. This CDR3 is 16 amino acids long. The CDR3 is CASSNTGTGSPGELFF.

This chain links TRBV20-1 with TRBJ2-3; TCRdb's D call, TRBD1, is unchecked because there is no DNA. This CDR3 is built from 17 residues. CDR1 and CDR2 from the germline V gene are DFQATT and SNEGSKA (reference sequence). CDR3 residues: CSARDDGTEISTDTQYF.

The V gene is TRBV5-5, the J gene TRBJ2-1; TCRdb's D call, TRBD2, is unchecked because there is no DNA. CDR3 length: 14 amino acids. Germline CDR1 SGHKS, CDR2 YYEKEE (reference sequence). This CDR3 is CASSWTGRHNEQFF.

The V and J genes are TRBV7-8 and TRBJ2-7; as DNA is missing, the TRBD1 call by TCRdb cannot be tested. Germline V lookup: CDR1 SGHVS, CDR2 FQNEAQ. The CDR3 runs 13 residues. The chain's CDR3 is CASSLAQGNEQYF.

This chain connects TRBV27 to TRBJ1-1; lacking DNA, the TRBD1 call made by TCRdb goes unchecked. The germline CDR1 and CDR2 sequences are MNHEY and SMNVEV (reference sequence). This CDR3 has 16 residues. The CDR3 reads CASSLYFGTVNTEAFF.

V gene TRBV7-6 combines with J gene TRBJ2-1; TCRdb reports TRBD2, a call that lacks DNA to check it against. The CDR3 consists of 14 residues. Germline V gene data show CDR1 as SGHVS and CDR2 as FNYEAQ. Here the CDR3 reads CASSPPASWHEQFF.

CDR3: CASSYSLAGEKQETQYF. The genes are TRBV6-6 and TRBJ2-5; without DNA, the TCRdb call of TRBD2 cannot be checked. This CDR3 has 17 amino acids. Germline-derived CDR1 and CDR2 are MNHNY and SVGAGI (reference sequence).

This chain joins TRBV7-9 and TRBJ1-1. The CDR3 sequence is 14 residues long. Germline-derived CDR1 and CDR2 are SEHNR and FQNEAQ (reference sequence). CDR3 amino acids: CASSYDGPNTEAFF.

This chain joins TRBV28 and TRBJ1-1; TCRdb's D call, TRBD1, is unchecked because there is no DNA. Germline V gives CDR1 MDHEN, CDR2 SYDVKM. The CDR3 is 16 residues long. This chain's CDR3 is CASGAGAQFMNTEAFF. Drawing the rest from reference TRBV28 and TRBJ1-1, the complete variable domain is DVKVTQSSRYLVKRTGEKVFLECVQDMDHENMFWYRQDPGLGLRLIYFSYDVKMKEKGDIPEGYSVSREKKERFSLILESASTNQTSMYLCASGAGAQFMNTEAFFGQGTRLTVV.

This chain connects TRBV28 to TRBJ2-7; TCRdb names TRBD1, which stays unverified in the absence of DNA. This CDR3 comprises 14 residues. Germline V gives CDR1 MDHEN, CDR2 SYDVKM. CDR3 sequence reads: CASSLGQVSYEQYF.

V is TRBV6-1 and J is TRBJ1-2. The CDR3 runs 16 residues. Germline values: CDR1 MNHNS, CDR2 SASEGT. CDR3 residues: CASSEGYQLGYYGYTF.

The genes are TRBV4-1 and TRBJ2-7; the D gene TCRdb calls, TRBD2, cannot be checked with no DNA. The germline V gene encodes CDR1 MGHRA and CDR2 YSYEKL. This CDR3 region has 16 residues. CDR3: CASSQTLSGGGYEQYF.

J is TRBJ1-6 and V is TRBV30; the TRBD1 assignment by TCRdb is unverifiable without DNA. The CDR3 runs 14 residues. CDR1 GTSNPN and CDR2 SVGIG come from the germline V gene (reference sequence). This chain's CDR3 is CAWGTGYPTSPLHF.

V and J are TRBV20-1 and TRBJ2-3; TCRdb's D call of TRBD1 is untestable without DNA. Germline V lookup: CDR1 DFQATT, CDR2 SNEGSKA (reference sequence). The CDR3 sequence is 17 residues long. CDR3 in amino acids: CSASPGGAGDSTDTQYF.

The genes are TRBV28 and TRBJ2-3; absent DNA, TCRdb's TRBD1 call cannot be checked. There are 14 residues in the CDR3. CDR1 is MDHEN and CDR2 is SYDVKM in the germline V gene. CDR3 loop: CASSLGTDPDTQYF.